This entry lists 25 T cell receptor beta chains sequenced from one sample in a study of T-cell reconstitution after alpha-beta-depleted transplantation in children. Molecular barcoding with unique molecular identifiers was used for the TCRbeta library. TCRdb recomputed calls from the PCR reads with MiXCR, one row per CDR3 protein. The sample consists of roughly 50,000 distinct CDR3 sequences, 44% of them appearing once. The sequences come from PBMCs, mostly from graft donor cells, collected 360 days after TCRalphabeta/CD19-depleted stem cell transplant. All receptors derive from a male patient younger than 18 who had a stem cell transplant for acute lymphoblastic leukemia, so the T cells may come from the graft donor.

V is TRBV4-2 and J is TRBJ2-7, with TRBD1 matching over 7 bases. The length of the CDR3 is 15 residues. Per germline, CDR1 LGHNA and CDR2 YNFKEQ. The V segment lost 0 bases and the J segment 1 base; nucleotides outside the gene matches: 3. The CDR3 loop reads CASSQDRGISYEQYF. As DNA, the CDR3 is TGTGCCAGCAGCCAAGACAGGGGGATATCCTACGAGCAGTACTTC.

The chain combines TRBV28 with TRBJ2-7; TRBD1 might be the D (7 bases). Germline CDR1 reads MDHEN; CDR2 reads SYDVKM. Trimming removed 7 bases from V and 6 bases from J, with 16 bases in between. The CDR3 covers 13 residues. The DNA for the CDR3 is TGTGCCAGCACCGTGCAGGGGGGTAGCGAGCAGTACTTC. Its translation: CASTVQGGSEQYF.

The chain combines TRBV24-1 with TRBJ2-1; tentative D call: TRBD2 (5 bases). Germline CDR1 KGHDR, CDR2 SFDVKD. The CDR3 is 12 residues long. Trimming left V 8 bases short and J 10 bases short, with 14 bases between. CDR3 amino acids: CATTLLEKEQFF. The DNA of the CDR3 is TGTGCCACCACCTTACTAGAAAAGGAGCAGTTCTTC.

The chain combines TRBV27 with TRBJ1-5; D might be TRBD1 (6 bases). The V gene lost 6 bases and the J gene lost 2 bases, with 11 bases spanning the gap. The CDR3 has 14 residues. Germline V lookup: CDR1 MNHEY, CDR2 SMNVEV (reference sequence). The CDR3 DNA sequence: TGTGCCAGCAGCATACAGGGTCGCAATCAGCCCCAGCATTTT. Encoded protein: CASSIQGRNQPQHF.

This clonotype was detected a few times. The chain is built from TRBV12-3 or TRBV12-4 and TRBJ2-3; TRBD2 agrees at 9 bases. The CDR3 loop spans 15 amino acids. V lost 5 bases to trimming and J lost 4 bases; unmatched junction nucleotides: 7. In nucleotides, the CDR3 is TGTGCCAGCAGTCCCGGGACTAGCTGGGCAGATACGCAGTATTTT. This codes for CASSPGTSWADTQYF.

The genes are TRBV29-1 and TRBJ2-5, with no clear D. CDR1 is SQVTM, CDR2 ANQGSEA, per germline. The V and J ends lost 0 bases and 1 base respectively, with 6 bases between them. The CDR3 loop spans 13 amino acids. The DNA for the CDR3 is TGCAGCGTTGAAGAACGGCCCCAAGAGACCCAGTACTTC. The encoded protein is CSVEERPQETQYF.

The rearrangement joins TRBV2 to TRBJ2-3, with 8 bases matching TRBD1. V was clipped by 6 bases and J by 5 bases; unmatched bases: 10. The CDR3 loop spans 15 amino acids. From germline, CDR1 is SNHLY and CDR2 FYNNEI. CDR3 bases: TGTGCCAGCAGGGGAACGACAGGGACAGGAGATACGCAGTATTTT. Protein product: CASRGTTGTGDTQYF.

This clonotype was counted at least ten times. This CDR3 is CSVEDRGLGEQYF. CDR3 sequence (DNA): TGCAGTGTGGAGGACAGGGGTTTAGGCGAGCAGTACTTC. The chain has TRBV20-1 and TRBJ2-7; TRBD1 agrees at 9 bases. The J segment lost 6 bases and the V segment lost 7 bases, leaving 10 bases of the junction unmatched. Germline V CDR1 and CDR2: DFQATT, SNEGSKA (reference sequence). The CDR3 extends over 13 amino acids.

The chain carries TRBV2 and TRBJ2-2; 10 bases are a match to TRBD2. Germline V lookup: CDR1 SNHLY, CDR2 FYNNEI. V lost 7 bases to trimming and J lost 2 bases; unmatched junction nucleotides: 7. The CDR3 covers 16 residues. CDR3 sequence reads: CASIGAGGPNTGELFF. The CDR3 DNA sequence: TGTGCCAGCATCGGAGCGGGAGGGCCAAACACCGGGGAGCTGTTTTTT.

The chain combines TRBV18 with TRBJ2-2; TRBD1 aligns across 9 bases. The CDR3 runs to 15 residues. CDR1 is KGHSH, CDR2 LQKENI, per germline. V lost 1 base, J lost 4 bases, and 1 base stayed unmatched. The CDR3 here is CASSPRDRATGELFF. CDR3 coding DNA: TGTGCCAGCTCACCACGGGACAGGGCCACCGGGGAGCTGTTTTTT.

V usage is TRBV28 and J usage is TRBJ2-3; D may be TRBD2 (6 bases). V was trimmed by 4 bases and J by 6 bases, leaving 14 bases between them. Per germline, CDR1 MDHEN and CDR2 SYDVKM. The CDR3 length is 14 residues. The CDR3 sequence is CASSSPSAGDTQYF. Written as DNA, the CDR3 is TGTGCCAGCAGTTCGCCTAGCGCAGGGGATACGCAGTATTTT.

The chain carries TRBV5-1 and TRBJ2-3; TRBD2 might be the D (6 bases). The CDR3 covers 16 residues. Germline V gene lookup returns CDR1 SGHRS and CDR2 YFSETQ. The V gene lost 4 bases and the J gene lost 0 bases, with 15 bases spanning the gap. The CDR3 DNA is TGCGCCAGCAGCCTGACGACTAGGATCAGCACAGATACGCAGTATTTT. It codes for CASSLTTRISTDTQYF.

The chain's CDR3 is CASSLRFSGTKNEQFF. CDR3 nucleotide sequence: TGCGCCAGCAGCTTAAGGTTTTCGGGAACGAAGAATGAGCAGTTCTTC. The V call is TRBV5-1, the J call TRBJ2-1; D might be TRBD2 (5 bases). The CDR3 consists of 16 residues. Trimming shortened V by 2 bases and J by 7 bases, and 19 bases separated the two germline ends. Germline CDR1 reads SGHRS; CDR2 reads YFSETQ. The entire variable domain, with the rest obtained from reference TRBV5-1 and TRBJ2-1, is as follows: KAGVTQTPRYLIKTRGQQVTLSCSPISGHRSVSWYQQTPGQGLQFLFEYFSETQRNKGNFPGRFSGRQFSNSRSEMNVSTLELGDSALYLCASSLRFSGTKNEQFFGPGTRLTVL.

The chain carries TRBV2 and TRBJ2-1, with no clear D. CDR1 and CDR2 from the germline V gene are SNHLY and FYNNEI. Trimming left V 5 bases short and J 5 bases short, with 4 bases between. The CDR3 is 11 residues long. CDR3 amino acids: CASSSNNEQFF. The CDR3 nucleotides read TGTGCCAGCAGTTCTAACAATGAGCAGTTCTTC.

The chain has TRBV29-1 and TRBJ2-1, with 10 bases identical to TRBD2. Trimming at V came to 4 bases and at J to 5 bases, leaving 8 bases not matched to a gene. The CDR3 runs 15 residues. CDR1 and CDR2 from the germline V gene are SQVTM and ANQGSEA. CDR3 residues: CSVASLAGANNEQFF. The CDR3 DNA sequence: TGCAGCGTTGCTTCCCTAGCGGGAGCAAACAATGAGCAGTTCTTC.

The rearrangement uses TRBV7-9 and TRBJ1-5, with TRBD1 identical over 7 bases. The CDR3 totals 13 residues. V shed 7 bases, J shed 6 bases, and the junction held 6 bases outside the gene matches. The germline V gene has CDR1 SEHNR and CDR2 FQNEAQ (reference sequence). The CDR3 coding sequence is TGTGCCAGCACCCTGGGACAGAGTCAGCCCCAGCATTTT. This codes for CASTLGQSQPQHF. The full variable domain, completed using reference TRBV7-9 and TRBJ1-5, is DTGVSQNPRHKITKRGQNVTFRCDPISEHNRLYWYRQTLGQGPEFLTYFQNEAQLEKSRLLSDRFSAERPKGSFSTLEIQRTEQGDSAMYLCASTLGQSQPQHFGDGTRLSIL.

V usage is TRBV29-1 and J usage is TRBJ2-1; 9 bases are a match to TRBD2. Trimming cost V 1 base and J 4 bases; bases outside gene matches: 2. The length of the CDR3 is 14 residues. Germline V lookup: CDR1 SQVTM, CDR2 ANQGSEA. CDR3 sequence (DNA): TGCAGCGTTGAAGGTCTAGCGGGGTACAATGAGCAGTTCTTC. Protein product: CSVEGLAGYNEQFF.

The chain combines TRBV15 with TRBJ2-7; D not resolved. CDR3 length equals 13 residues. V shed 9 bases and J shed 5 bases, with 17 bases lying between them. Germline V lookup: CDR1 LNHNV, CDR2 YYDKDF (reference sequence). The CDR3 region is CATGSVVLHEQYF. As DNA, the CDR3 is TGTGCCACAGGGTCGGTAGTTCTCCACGAGCAGTACTTC.

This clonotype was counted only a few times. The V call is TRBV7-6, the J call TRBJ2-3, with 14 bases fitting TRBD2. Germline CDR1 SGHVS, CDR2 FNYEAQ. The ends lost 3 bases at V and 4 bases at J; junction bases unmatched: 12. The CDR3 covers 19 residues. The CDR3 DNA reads TGTGCCAGCAGCTTCCCGGAGGGGACTAGCGGGAGTCAGGCAGATACGCAGTATTTT. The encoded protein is CASSFPEGTSGSQADTQYF.

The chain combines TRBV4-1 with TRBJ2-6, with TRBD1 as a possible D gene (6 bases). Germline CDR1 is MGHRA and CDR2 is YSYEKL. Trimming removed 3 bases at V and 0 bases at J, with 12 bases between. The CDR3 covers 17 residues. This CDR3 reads CASSHPDRFSGANVLTF. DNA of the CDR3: TGCGCCAGCAGCCACCCTGACAGGTTCTCTGGGGCCAACGTCCTGACTTTC.

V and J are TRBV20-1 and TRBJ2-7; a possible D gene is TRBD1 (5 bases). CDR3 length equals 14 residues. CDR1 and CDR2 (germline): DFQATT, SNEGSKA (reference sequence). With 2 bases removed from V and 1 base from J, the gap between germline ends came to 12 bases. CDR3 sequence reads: CSARSWGGSYEQYF. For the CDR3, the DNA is TGCAGTGCTAGATCTTGGGGCGGATCCTACGAGCAGTACTTC.

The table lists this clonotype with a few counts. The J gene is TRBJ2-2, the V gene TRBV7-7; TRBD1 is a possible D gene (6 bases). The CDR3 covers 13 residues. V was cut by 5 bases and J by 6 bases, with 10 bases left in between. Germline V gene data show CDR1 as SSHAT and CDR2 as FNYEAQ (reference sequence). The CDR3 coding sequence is TGTGCCAGCAGCGCCGAGGGGGCCGGGGAGCTGTTTTTT. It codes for CASSAEGAGELFF.

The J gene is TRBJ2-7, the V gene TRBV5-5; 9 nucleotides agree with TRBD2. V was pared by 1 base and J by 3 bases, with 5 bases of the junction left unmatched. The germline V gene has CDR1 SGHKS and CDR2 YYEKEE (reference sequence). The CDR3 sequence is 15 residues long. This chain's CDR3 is CASSLRLADYYEQYF. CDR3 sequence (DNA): TGTGCCAGCAGCTTGCGACTAGCGGACTACTACGAGCAGTACTTC.

The CDR3 loop is CASSLTGTIINEQFF. CDR3 coding DNA: TGCGCCAGCAGCTTAACCGGGACTATCATCAATGAGCAGTTCTTC. The rearrangement links TRBV5-1 to TRBJ2-1; 7 bases map to TRBD2. The V gene end was trimmed by 2 bases and the J gene end by 6 bases; junction bases not matched to a gene: 8. CDR3 length equals 15 residues. Per the germline V gene, CDR1 is SGHRS and CDR2 is YFSETQ.

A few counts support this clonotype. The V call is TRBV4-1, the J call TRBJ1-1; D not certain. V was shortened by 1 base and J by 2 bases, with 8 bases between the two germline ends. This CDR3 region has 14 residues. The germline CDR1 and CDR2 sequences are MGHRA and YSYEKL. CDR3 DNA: TGCGCCAGCAGCCAAGCGCTTTTCAACACTGAAGCTTTCTTT. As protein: CASSQALFNTEAFF.